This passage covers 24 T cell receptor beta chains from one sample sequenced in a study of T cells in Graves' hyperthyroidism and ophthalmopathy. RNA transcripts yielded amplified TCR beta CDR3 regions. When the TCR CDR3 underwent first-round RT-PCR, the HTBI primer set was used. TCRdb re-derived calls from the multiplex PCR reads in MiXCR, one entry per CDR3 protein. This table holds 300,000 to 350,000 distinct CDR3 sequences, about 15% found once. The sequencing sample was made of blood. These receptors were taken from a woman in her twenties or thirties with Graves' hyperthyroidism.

CDR3 region: CASSQDFDSYNEQFF. The CDR3 DNA reads TGTGCCAGCAGCCAAGACTTCGACTCGTACAATGAGCAGTTCTTC. V usage is TRBV4-2 and J usage is TRBJ2-1; D gene uncertain. CDR1 and CDR2 from the germline V gene are LGHNA and YNFKEQ. CDR3 length: 15 residues. Trimming stripped 0 bases from V and 4 bases from J, with 10 bases between.

CDR3 sequence (DNA): TGTGCCAGCAGCTTAGCCGGGATCTCCTACGAGCAGTACTTC. This gives the protein CASSLAGISYEQYF. The chain links TRBV7-2 to TRBJ2-7, with D possibly TRBD2 on 5 matching bases. V shed 0 bases and J shed 0 bases, with 6 bases lying between them. CDR3 size: 14 residues. CDR1 is SGHTA, CDR2 FQGNSA, per germline.

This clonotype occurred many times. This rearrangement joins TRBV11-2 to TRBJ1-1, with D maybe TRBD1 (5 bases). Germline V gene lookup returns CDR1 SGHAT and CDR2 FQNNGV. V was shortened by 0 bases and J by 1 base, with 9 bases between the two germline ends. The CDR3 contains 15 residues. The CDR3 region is CASSLEGVENTEAFF. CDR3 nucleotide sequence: TGTGCCAGCAGCTTAGAGGGGGTAGAGAACACTGAAGCTTTCTTT.

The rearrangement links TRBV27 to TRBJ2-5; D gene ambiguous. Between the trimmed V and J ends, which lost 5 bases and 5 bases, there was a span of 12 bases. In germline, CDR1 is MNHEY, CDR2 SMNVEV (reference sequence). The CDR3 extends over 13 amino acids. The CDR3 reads CASSDPVGETQYF. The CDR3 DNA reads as TGTGCCAGCAGTGATCCCGTGGGTGAGACCCAGTACTTC.

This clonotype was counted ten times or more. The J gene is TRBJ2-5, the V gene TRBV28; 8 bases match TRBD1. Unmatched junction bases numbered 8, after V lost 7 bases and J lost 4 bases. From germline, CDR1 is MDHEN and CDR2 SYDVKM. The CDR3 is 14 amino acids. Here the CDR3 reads CASIKPGTGETQYF. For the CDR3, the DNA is TGTGCCAGCATAAAACCCGGGACAGGAGAGACCCAGTACTTC.

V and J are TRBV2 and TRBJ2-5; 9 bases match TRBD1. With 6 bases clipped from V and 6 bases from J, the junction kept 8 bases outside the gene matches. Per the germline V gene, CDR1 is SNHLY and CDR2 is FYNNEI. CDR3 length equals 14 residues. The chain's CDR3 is CASSDSQGAKTQYF. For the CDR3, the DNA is TGTGCCAGCAGCGATTCACAGGGGGCGAAGACCCAGTACTTC.

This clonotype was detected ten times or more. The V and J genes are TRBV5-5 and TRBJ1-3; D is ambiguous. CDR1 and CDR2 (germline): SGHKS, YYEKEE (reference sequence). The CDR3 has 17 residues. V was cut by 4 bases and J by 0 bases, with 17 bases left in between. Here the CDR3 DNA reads TGTGCCAGCAGCCGAACCCGGACGGATCCCTCTGGAAACACCATATATTTT. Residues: CASSRTRTDPSGNTIYF. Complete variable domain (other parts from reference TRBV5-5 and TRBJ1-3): DAGVTQSPTHLIKTRGQQVTLRCSPISGHKSVSWYQQVLGQGPQFIFQYYEKEERGRGNFPDRFSARQFPNYSSELNVNALLLGDSALYLCASSRTRTDPSGNTIYFGEGSWLTVV.

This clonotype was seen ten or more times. The CDR3 reads CATSRGTGGVDTQYF. The DNA for the CDR3 is TGTGCCACCAGCAGAGGGACAGGGGGCGTGGATACGCAGTATTTT. The chain couples TRBV15 to TRBJ2-3; 11 nucleotides agree with TRBD1. The CDR3 length is 15 residues. J was trimmed by 6 bases and V by 1 base; bases with no gene match: 3. CDR1 and CDR2 from the germline V gene are LNHNV and YYDKDF (reference sequence).

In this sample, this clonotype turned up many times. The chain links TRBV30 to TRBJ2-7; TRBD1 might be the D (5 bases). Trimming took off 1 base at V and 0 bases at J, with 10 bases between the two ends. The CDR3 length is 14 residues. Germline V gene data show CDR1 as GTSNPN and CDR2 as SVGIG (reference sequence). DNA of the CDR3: TGTGCCTGGAGTGGTGACAGAAGCTCCTACGAGCAGTACTTC. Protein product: CAWSGDRSSYEQYF.

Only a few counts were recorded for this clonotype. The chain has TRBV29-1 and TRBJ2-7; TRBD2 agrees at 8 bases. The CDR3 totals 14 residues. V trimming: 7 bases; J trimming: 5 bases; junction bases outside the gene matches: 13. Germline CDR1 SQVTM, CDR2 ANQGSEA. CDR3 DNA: TGCAGCGCCGCCTCCAGCGGGGGACTAGACGAGCAGTACTTC. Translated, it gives CSAASSGGLDEQYF.

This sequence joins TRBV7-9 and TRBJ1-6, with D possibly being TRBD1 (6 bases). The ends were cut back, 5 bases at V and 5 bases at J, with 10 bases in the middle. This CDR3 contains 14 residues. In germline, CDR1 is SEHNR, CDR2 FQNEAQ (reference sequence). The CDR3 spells CASSAQGNNSPLHF. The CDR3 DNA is TGTGCCAGCAGCGCCCAGGGGAATAATTCACCCCTCCACTTT.

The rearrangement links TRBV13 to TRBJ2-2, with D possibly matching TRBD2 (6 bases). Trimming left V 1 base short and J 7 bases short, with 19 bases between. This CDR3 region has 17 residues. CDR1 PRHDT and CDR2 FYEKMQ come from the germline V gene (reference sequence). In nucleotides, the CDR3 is TGTGCCAGCAGCTTAGTCTCCGGGGGAACCCGATTCGGGGAGCTGTTTTTT. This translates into CASSLVSGGTRFGELFF.

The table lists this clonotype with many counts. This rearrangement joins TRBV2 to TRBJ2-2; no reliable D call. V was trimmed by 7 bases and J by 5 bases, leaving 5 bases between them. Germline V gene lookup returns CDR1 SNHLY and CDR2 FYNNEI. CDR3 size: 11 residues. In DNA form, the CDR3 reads TGTGCCAGCATAGTTACCGGGGAGCTGTTTTTT. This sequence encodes CASIVTGELFF.

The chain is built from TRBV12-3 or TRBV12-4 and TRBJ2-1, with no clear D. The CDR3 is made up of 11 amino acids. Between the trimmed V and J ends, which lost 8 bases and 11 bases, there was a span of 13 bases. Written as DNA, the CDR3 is TGTGCCAGCGGTCAGTATTATAAGCAGTTCTTC. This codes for CASGQYYKQFF.

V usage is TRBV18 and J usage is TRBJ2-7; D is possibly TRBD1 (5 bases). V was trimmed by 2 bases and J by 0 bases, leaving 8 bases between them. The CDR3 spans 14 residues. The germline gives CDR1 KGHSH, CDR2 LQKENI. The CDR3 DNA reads TGTGCCAGCTCACCAAGGGGTAGCTCCTACGAGCAGTACTTC. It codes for CASSPRGSSYEQYF.

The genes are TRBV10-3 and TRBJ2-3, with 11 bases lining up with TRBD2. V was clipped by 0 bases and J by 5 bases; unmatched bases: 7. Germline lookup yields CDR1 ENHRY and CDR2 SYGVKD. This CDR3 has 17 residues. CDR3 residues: CAISESGSGRAGDTQYF. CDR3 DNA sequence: TGTGCCATCAGTGAGTCGGGTAGCGGGAGGGCCGGAGATACGCAGTATTTT.

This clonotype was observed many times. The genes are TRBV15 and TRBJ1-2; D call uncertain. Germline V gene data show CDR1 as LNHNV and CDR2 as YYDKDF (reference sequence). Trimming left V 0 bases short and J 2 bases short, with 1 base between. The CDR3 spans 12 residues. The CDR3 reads CATSRDNYGYTF. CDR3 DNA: TGTGCCACCAGCAGAGACAACTATGGCTACACCTTC.

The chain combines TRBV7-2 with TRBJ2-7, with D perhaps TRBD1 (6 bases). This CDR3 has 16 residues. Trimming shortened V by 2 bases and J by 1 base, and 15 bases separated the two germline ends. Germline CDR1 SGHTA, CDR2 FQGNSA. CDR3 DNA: TGTGCCAGCAGCTTACTTAATACAGGGCCATCCTACGAGCAGTACTTC. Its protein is CASSLLNTGPSYEQYF. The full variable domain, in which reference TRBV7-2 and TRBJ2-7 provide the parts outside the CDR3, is GAGVSQSPSNKVTEKGKDVELRCDPISGHTALYWYRQSLGQGLEFLIYFQGNSAPDKSGLPSDRFSAERTGGSVSTLTIQRTQQEDSAVYLCASSLLNTGPSYEQYFGPGTRLTVT.

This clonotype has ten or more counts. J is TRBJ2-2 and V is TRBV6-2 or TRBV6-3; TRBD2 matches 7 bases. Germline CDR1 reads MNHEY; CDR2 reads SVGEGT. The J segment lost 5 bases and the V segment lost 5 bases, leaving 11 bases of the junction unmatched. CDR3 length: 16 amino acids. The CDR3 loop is CASSPAGGRRTGELFF. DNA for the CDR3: TGTGCCAGCAGTCCAGCGGGCGGGAGAAGAACCGGGGAGCTGTTTTTT.

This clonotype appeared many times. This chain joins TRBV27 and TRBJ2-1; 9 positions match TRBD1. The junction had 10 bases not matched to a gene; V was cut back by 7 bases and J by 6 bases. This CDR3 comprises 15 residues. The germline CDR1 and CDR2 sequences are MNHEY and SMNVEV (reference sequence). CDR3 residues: CASTRGDRALNEQFF. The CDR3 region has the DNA TGTGCCAGCACCCGAGGGGACAGGGCCCTCAATGAGCAGTTCTTC.

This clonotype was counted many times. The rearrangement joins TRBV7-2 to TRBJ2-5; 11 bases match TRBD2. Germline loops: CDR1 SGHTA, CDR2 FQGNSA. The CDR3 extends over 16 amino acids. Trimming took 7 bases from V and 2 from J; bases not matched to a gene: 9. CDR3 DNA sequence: TGTGCCAGCACCCTCTATAGCGGGAGGGGTCAAGAGACCCAGTACTTC. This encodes CASTLYSGRGQETQYF.

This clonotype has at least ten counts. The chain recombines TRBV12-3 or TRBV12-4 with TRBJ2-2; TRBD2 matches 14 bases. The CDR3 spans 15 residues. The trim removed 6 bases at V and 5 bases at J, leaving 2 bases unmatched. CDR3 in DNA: TGTGCCAGCAGCGGACTAGCGGGAGGTACCGGGGAGCTGTTTTTT. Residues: CASSGLAGGTGELFF.

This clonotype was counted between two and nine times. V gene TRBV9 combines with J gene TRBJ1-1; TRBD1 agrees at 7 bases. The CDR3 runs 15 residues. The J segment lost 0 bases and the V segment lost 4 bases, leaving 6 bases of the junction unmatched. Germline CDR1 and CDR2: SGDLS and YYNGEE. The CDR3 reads CASSKTGKVNTEAFF. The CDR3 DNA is TGTGCCAGCAGCAAGACAGGGAAGGTGAACACTGAAGCTTTCTTT. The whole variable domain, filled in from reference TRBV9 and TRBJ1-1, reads DSGVTQTPKHLITATGQRVTLRCSPRSGDLSVYWYQQSLDQGLQFLIQYYNGEERAKGNILERFSAQQFPDLHSELNLSSLELGDSALYFCASSKTGKVNTEAFFGQGTRLTVV.

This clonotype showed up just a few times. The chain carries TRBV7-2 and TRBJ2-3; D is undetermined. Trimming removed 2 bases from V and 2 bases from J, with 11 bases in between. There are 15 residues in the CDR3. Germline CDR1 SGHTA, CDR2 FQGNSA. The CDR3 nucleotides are TGTGCCAGCAGCTTATTTGTGGGGATCACAGATACGCAGTATTTT. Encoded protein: CASSLFVGITDTQYF.